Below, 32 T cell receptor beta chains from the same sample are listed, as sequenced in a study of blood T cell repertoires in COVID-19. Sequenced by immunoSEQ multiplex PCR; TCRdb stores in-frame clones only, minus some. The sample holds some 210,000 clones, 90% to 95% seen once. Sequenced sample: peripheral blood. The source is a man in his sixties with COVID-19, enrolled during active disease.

The CDR3 loop is CASSRTSGSITETQYF. Written as DNA, the CDR3 is TGTGCCAGCAGCCGGACTAGCGGGAGTATAACAGAGACCCAGTACTTC. The chain is built from TRBV5-6 and TRBJ2-5, with TRBD2 matching over 13 bases. This CDR3 comprises 16 residues. J lost 4 bases, V lost 4 bases, and 7 bases had no gene match. Germline V CDR1 and CDR2: SGHDT, YYEEEE.

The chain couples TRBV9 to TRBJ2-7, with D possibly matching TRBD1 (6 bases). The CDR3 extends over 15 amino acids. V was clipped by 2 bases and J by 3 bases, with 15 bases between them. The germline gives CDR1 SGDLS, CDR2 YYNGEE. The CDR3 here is CASSVSSGQLYEQYF. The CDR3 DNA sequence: TGTGCCAGCAGCGTTTCATCCGGACAGCTCTACGAGCAGTACTTC.

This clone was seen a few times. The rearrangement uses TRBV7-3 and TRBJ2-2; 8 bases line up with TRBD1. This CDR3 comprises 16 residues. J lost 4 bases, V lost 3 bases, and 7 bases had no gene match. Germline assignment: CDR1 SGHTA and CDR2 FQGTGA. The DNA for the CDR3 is TGTGCCAGCAGCTTGGGTGACAGGGGAGGCACCGGGGAGCTGTTTTTT. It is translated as CASSLGDRGGTGELFF.

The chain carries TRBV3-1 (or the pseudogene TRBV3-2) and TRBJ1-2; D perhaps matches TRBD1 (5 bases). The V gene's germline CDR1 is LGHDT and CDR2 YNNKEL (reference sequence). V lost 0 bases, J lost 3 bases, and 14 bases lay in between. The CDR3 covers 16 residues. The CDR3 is CASSQDQGSSDYGYTF. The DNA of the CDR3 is TGTGCCAGCAGCCAAGATCAGGGCAGTTCGGACTATGGCTACACCTTC.

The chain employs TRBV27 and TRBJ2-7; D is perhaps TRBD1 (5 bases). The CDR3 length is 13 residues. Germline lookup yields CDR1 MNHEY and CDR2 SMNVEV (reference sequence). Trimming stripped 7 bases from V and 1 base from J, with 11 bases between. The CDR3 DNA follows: TGTGCCAGCAAATGGGGCGGTTCCTACGAGCAGTACTTC. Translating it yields CASKWGGSYEQYF.

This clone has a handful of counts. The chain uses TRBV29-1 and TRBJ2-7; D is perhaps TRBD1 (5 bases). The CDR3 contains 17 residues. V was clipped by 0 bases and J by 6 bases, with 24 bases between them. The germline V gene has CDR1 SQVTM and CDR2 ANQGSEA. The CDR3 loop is CSVEDRRAGYDLREQYF. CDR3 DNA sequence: TGCAGCGTTGAAGATCGTAGGGCAGGGTACGATCTGCGCGAGCAGTACTTC.

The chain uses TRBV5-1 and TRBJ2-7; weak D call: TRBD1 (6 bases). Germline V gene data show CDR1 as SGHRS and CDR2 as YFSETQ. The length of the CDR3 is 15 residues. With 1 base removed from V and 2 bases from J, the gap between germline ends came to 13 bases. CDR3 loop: CASSLWQGWAYEQYF. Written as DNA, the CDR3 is TGCGCCAGCAGCTTGTGGCAGGGGTGGGCCTACGAGCAGTACTTC.

CDR3 in DNA: TGTGCCACCAGCGGCCGGGACAGGACTGCGAACACCGGGGAGCTGTTTTTT. The encoded protein is CATSGRDRTANTGELFF. This chain links TRBV15 with TRBJ2-2, with 8 bases matching TRBD1. Trimming at V came to 5 bases and at J to 0 bases, leaving 8 bases not matched to a gene. Germline values: CDR1 LNHNV, CDR2 YYDKDF (reference sequence). The CDR3 has 17 residues. Full variable domain (missing parts from reference TRBV15 and TRBJ2-2): DAMVIQNPRYQVTQFGKPVTLSCSQTLNHNVMYWYQQKSSQAPKLLFHYYDKDFNNEADTPDNFQSRRPNTSFCFLDIRSPGLGDTAMYLCATSGRDRTANTGELFFGEGSRLTVL.

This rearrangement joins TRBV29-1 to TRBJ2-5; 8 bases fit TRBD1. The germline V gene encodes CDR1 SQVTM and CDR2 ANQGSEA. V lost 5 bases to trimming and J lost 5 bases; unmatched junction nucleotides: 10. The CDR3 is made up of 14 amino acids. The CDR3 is CSVLQGAPGETQYF. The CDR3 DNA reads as TGCAGCGTTTTGCAGGGGGCTCCGGGGGAGACCCAGTACTTC.

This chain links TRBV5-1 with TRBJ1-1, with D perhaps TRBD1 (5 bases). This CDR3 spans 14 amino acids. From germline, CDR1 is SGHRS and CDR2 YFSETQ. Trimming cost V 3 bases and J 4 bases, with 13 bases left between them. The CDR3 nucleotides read TGCGCCAGCAGCTCCGGAGGGGCGGCCACTGAAGCTTTCTTT. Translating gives CASSSGGAATEAFF.

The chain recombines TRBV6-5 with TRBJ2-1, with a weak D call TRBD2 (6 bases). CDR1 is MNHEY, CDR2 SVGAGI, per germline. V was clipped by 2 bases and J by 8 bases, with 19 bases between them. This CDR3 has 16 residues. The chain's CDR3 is CASSYRGTPGSDEQFF. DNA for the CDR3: TGTGCCAGCAGTTACCGGGGGACTCCCGGTAGCGATGAGCAGTTCTTC.

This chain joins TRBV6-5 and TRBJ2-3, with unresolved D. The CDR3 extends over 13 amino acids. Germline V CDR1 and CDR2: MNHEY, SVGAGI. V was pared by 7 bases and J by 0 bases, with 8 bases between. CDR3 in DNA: TGTGCCAGCACACCAACTAGCACAGATACGCAGTATTTT. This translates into CASTPTSTDTQYF.

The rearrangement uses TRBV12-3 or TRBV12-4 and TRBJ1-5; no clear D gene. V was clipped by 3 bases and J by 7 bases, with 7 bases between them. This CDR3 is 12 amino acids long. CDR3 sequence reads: CASSFSGQPQHF. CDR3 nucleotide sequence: TGTGCCAGCAGTTTCTCGGGGCAGCCCCAGCATTTT.

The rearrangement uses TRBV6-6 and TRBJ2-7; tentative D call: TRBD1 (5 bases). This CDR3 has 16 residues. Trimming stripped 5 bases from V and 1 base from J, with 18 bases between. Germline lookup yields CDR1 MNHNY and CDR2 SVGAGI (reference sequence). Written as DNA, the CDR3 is TGTGCCAGCAGTAGCCCGACGAGAGACAGATCCTACGAGCAGTACTTC. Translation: CASSSPTRDRSYEQYF.

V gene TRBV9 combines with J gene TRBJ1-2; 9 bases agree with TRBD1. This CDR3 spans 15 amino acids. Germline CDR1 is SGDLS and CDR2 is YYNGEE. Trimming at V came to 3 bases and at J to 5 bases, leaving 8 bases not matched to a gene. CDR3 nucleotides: TGTGCCAGCAGCGACGAGGCCGGGACAGGGTATGGCTACACCTTC. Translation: CASSDEAGTGYGYTF.

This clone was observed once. The CDR3 reads CASSEGGNLEQYF. CDR3 coding DNA: TGTGCCAGCTCAGAGGGCGGGAATCTGGAGCAGTACTTC. The chain uses TRBV18 and TRBJ2-7; tentative D call: TRBD2 (6 bases). Germline-derived CDR1 and CDR2 are KGHSH and LQKENI. The CDR3 contains 13 residues. Trimming took 5 bases from V and 7 from J, leaving 15 bases between them.

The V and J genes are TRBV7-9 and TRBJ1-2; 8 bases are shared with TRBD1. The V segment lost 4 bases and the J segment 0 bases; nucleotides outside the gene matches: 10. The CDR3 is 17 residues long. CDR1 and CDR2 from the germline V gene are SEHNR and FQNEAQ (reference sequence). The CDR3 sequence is CASSSTGVPYTNYGYTF. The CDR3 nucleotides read TGTGCCAGCAGCTCGACAGGGGTCCCCTATACTAACTATGGCTACACCTTC.

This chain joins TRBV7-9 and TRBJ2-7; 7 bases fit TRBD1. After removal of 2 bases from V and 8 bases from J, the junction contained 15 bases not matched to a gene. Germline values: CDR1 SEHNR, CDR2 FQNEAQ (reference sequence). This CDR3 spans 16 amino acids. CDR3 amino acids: CASSLWEGDRVPKQYF. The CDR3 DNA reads TGTGCCAGCAGCTTATGGGAAGGTGACAGGGTCCCAAAGCAGTACTTC.

The CDR3 region has the DNA TGCGCCAGCAGCTACTATAGACCCGGGGGAAACACTGAAGCTTTCTTT. This sequence encodes CASSYYRPGGNTEAFF. The J gene is TRBJ1-1, the V gene TRBV5-1, with D perhaps TRBD1 (5 bases). This CDR3 spans 16 amino acids. Deletions cut 3 bases from V and 2 bases from J, with 17 bases between. Germline V gene lookup returns CDR1 SGHRS and CDR2 YFSETQ.

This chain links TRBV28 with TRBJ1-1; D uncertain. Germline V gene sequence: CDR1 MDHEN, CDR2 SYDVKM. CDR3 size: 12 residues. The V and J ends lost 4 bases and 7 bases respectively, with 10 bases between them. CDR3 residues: CASSYSSFEAFF. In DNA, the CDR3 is TGTGCCAGCAGTTACTCCTCCTTTGAAGCTTTCTTT.

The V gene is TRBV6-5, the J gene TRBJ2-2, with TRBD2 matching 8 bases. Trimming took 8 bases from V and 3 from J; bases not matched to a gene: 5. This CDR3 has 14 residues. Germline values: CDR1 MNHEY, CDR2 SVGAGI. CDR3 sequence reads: CASSGTSHTGELFF. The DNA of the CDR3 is TGTGCCAGCTCCGGGACTAGTCACACCGGGGAGCTGTTTTTT.

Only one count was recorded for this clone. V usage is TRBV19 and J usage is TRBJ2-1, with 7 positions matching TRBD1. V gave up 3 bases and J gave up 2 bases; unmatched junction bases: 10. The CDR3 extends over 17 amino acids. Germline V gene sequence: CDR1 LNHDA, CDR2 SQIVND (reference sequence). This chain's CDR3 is CASSISTGLRTYNEQFF. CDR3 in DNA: TGTGCCAGTAGTATTTCGACAGGGCTACGGACCTACAATGAGCAGTTCTTC.

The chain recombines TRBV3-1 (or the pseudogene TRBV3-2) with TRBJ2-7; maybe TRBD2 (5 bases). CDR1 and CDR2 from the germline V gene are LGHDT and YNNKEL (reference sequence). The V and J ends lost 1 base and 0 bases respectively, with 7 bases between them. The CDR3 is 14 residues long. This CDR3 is CASSQGDYSYEQYF. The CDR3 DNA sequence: TGTGCCAGCAGCCAAGGTGACTACTCCTACGAGCAGTACTTC.

CDR3 coding DNA: TGCGCCAGCAAAATCACAAATAACAATGAGCAGTTCTTC. Translated: CASKITNNNEQFF. J is TRBJ2-1 and V is TRBV5-1; D unclear. Trimming cost V 6 bases and J 5 bases, with 12 bases left between them. CDR1 is SGHRS, CDR2 YFSETQ, per germline. CDR3 length: 13 residues.

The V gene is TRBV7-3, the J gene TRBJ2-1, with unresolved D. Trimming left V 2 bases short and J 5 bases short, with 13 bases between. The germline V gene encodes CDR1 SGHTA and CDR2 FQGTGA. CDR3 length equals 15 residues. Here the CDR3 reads CASSLVHQVNNEQFF. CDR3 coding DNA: TGTGCCAGCAGCTTAGTTCATCAGGTTAACAATGAGCAGTTCTTC.

The CDR3 bases are TGTGCCAGCAGCCTCCGGGTTGGTGAGCAGTTCTTC. It translates to CASSLRVGEQFF. The chain employs TRBV11-3 and TRBJ2-1; D not resolved. The germline V gene has CDR1 SGHNT and CDR2 YENEEA. The V end was cut by 5 bases, the J end by 9 bases, with 11 bases between. The CDR3 sequence is 12 residues long.

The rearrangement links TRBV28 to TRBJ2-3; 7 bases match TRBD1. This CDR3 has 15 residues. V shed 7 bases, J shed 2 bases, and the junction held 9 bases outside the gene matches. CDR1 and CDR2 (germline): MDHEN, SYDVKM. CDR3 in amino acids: CASIPWDSSTDTQYF. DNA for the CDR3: TGTGCCAGCATACCCTGGGACAGCTCCACAGATACGCAGTATTTT.

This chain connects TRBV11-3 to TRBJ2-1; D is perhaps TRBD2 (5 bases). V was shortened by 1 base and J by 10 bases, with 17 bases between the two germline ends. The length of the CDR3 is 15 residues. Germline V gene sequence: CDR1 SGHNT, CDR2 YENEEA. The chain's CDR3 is CASSLGRSNELEQFF. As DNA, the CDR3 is TGTGCCAGCAGCTTAGGGAGGTCGAACGAGCTGGAGCAGTTCTTC.

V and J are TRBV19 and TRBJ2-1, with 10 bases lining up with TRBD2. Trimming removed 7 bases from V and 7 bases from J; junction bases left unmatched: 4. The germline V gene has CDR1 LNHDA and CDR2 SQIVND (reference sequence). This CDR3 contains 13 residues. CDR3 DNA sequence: TGTGCCAGTACTAGCGGGAGTAGGAATGAGCAGTTCTTC. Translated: CASTSGSRNEQFF.

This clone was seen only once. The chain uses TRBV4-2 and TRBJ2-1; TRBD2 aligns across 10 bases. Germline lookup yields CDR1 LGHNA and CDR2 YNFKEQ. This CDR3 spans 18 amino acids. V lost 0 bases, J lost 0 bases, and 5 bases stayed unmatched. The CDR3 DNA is TGTGCCAGCAGCCAAGATCGGAGCGGGGGGGCCTCCTACAATGAGCAGTTCTTC. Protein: CASSQDRSGGASYNEQFF.

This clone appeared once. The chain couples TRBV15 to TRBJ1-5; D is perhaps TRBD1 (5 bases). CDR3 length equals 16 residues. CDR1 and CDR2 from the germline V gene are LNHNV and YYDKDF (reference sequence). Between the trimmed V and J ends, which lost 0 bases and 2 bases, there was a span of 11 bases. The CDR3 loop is CATSREPQAGNQPQHF. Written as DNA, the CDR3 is TGTGCCACCAGCAGAGAACCACAGGCCGGCAATCAGCCCCAGCATTTT.

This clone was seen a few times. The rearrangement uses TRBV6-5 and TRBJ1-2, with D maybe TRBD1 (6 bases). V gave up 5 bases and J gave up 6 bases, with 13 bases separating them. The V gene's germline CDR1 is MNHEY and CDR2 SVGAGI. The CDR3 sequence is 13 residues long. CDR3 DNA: TGTGCCAGCAGTCCCCAGGGGACCCATGGCTACACCTTC. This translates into CASSPQGTHGYTF.